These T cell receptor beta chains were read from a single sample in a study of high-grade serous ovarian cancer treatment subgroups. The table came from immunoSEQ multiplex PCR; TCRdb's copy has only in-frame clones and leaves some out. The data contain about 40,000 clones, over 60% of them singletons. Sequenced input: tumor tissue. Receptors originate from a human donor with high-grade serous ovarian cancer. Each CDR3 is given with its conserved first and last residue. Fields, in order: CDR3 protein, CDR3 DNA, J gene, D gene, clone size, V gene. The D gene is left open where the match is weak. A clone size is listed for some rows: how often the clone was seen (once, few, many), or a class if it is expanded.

CASSLDTPYEQYF | TGTGCCAGCAGCTTGGACACTCCGTACGAGCAGTACTTC | TRBJ2-7 | . | . | TRBV5-6
CASSPPGQGTYEQYF | TGTGCCAGCTCACCTCCGGGACAGGGGACCTACGAGCAGTACTTC | TRBJ2-7 | TRBD1 | . | TRBV18
CASSVWDTRTDTQYF | TGTGCCAGCAGTGTTTGGGACACTCGCACAGATACGCAGTATTTT | TRBJ2-3 | . | . | TRBV6-1
CASSEGTFSSYNEQFF | TGTGCCAGCAGTGAAGGGACTTTTTCCTCCTACAATGAGCAGTTCTTC | TRBJ2-1 | . | . | TRBV2
CASSSLRIDQPQHF | TGCGCCAGCAGCTCCTTACGGATAGATCAGCCCCAGCATTTT | TRBJ1-5 | . | few | TRBV4-1
CASSLMPSGTIPGELFF | TGTGCCAGCAGCTTAATGCCTAGCGGGACTATCCCAGGGGAGCTGTTTTTT | TRBJ2-2 | TRBD2 | . | TRBV7-3
CASSQDSFAYEQYF | TGTGCCAGCAGCCAGGACAGCTTTGCCTACGAGCAGTACTTC | TRBJ2-7 | . | once | TRBV27
CASSSQGSGTAF | TGTGCCAGCAGCTCACAGGGGTCCGGTACGGCCTTC | TRBJ1-2 | TRBD1 | few | TRBV4-2
CASSSGTRPYEQYF | TGCGCCAGCAGTTCCGGGACTAGACCCTACGAGCAGTACTTC | TRBJ2-7 | TRBD2 | . | TRBV4-1
CASTGTSGLSGELFF | TGTGCCAGCACCGGTACTAGCGGGCTATCCGGGGAGCTGTTTTTT | TRBJ2-2 | TRBD2 | . | TRBV7-2
CASSQEGLAGEQYF | TGTGCCAGCAGCCAAGAAGGACTGGCGGGCGAGCAGTACTTC | TRBJ2-7 | . | . | TRBV4-2
CASSQRQGTDTQYF | TGTGCCAGCAGCCAACGACAGGGCACAGATACGCAGTATTTT | TRBJ2-3 | . | . | TRBV14
CASSRPRGGGGELFF | TGTGCCAGCAGTCGTCCCCGAGGAGGGGGCGGGGAGCTGTTTTTT | TRBJ2-2 | . | once | TRBV6-5
CASRERRTDTQYF | TGCGCCAGCAGAGAGCGCCGCACAGATACGCAGTATTTT | TRBJ2-3 | . | . | TRBV5-1
CASTSKGSEKLFF | TGTGCCAGCACCTCGAAGGGGAGTGAAAAACTGTTTTTT | TRBJ1-4 | . | few | TRBV5-4
CASSLRGGDRETQYF | TGTGCCAGCAGTTTACGAGGGGGGGACCGAGAGACCCAGTACTTC | TRBJ2-5 | . | . | TRBV28
CASGGTGYGTEAFF | TGTGCTAGTGGTGGGACAGGGTATGGCACTGAAGCTTTCTTT | TRBJ1-1 | TRBD1 | . | TRBV12-5
CASSPSTPETQYF | TGTGCCAGCAGTCCCAGTACCCCAGAGACCCAGTACTTC | TRBJ2-5 | . | . | TRBV6-5
CASSPRQGRNQPQHF | TGTGCCAGCAGCCCCAGACAGGGAAGGAATCAGCCCCAGCATTTT | TRBJ1-5 | TRBD1 | . | TRBV5-6
CASSQLPTSGYEQYF | TGCGCCAGCAGCCAACTCCCGACTAGCGGCTACGAGCAGTACTTC | TRBJ2-7 | TRBD2 | once | TRBV4-1
CASSLTHRRSTIYF | TGTGCCAGCAGTTTGACCCACAGAAGATCCACCATATATTTT | TRBJ1-3 | . | . | TRBV28
CASSLVGRGLNFDEQFF | TGTGCCAGCAGCTTGGTAGGGAGGGGGCTAAATTTCGATGAGCAGTTCTTC | TRBJ2-1 | . | . | TRBV5-4
CATQADYSYNEQFF | TGTGCCACCCAGGCCGACTACTCCTACAATGAGCAGTTCTTC | TRBJ2-1 | . | . | TRBV27
CASSGRVETQYF | TGTGCCTCTTCCGGAAGGGTCGAGACCCAGTACTTC | TRBJ2-5 | . | . | TRBV7-6
CASTSGWVSRNTIYF | TGTGCCAGTACCTCTGGGTGGGTCTCCCGCAACACCATATATTTT | TRBJ1-3 | . | . | TRBV19
CASSSRTGIAEAFF | TGCGCCAGCAGCTCAAGGACAGGGATCGCTGAAGCTTTCTTT | TRBJ1-1 | TRBD1 | few | TRBV5-1
CASSLGGTVSGTQYF | TGTGCCAGCAGTCTGGGCGGGACAGTATCAGGGACCCAGTACTTC | TRBJ2-5 | . | . | TRBV27
CASSLEGRETQYF | TGCGCCAGCAGCTTGGAGGGACGGGAGACCCAGTACTTC | TRBJ2-5 | . | . | TRBV5-1
CASSLISVTGELFF | TGTGCCAGCAGCCTCATCAGTGTTACCGGGGAGCTGTTTTTT | TRBJ2-2 | . | . | TRBV14
CASSYSTYTGELFF | TGTGCCAGCAGTTACTCGACTTACACCGGGGAGCTGTTTTTT | TRBJ2-2 | . | . | TRBV6-5
CASSPDKKGLGQYF | TGTGCCAGCAGTCCCGACAAGAAAGGCCTCGGGCAGTACTTC | TRBJ2-7 | . | . | TRBV6-5
CASSEKGEEPNTEAFF | TGTGCCAGCAGTGAAAAGGGGGAGGAGCCGAACACTGAAGCTTTCTTT | TRBJ1-1 | . | . | TRBV2
CAISEPGEKLFF | TGTGCCATCAGTGAGCCCGGTGAAAAACTGTTTTTT | TRBJ1-4 | . | . | TRBV10-3
CASSRHPTGTNQPQHF | TGTGCCAGCAGTCGCCACCCAACAGGGACCAATCAGCCCCAGCATTTT | TRBJ1-5 | . | . | TRBV28
CASSGEVFSNQPQHF | TGCGCCAGCAGTGGAGAGGTGTTTAGCAATCAGCCCCAGCATTTT | TRBJ1-5 | . | . | TRBV5-1
CASSLARGAVNTEAFF | TGTGCCAGCAGCTTAGCGAGGGGGGCGGTGAACACTGAAGCTTTCTTT | TRBJ1-1 | . | . | TRBV7-2
CASSLARREVNEQFF | TGTGCCAGCAGCTTGGCTCGTCGGGAGGTCAATGAGCAGTTCTTC | TRBJ2-1 | TRBD2 | . | TRBV5-4
CASSFRVGTSLYEQYF | TGTGCCAGCAGTTTTAGGGTAGGGACCTCTCTCTACGAGCAGTACTTC | TRBJ2-7 | . | . | TRBV28
CASSQLNRDGANVLTF | TGCGCCAGCAGCCAACTTAACAGGGATGGGGCCAACGTCCTGACTTTC | TRBJ2-6 | . | . | TRBV4-3
CASSQDPWTGGPRWQYF | TGCGCCAGCAGCCAAGATCCCTGGACAGGGGGCCCAAGGTGGCAGTACTTC | TRBJ2-7 | TRBD1 | . | TRBV4-1
CASSLGLLAGTDTQYF | TGTGCCAGCAGTTTGGGCTTGCTAGCGGGAACAGATACGCAGTATTTT | TRBJ2-3 | TRBD2 | . | TRBV7-2
CASHVALAGEFTGELFF | TGTGCCAGCCACGTAGCGCTAGCGGGAGAGTTCACCGGGGAGCTGTTTTTT | TRBJ2-2 | TRBD2 | . | TRBV7-8
CASSWPAPRSGANVLTF | TGTGCCAGCAGCTGGCCCGCCCCACGCTCTGGGGCCAACGTCCTGACTTTC | TRBJ2-6 | . | . | TRBV5-4
CASSLVSREGNQPQHF | TGTGCCAGCAGTTTGGTCTCCAGGGAGGGCAATCAGCCCCAGCATTTT | TRBJ1-5 | . | . | TRBV28